Given below is one T cell receptor beta chain in context. The sample is drawn from a study of blood T cell repertoires in COVID-19. Seattle enrolled patients during active infection and tracked them longitudinally. In the source study's methods: From reference gene primer amplification, estimates of nucleated cell counts were derived. TCRdb's table, derived via immunoSEQ multiplex PCR, lists solely in-frame clones and lacks some. The V and J calls and clone size come from that table; D and trimming were worked out from the DNA. The table shows around 260,000 clones, with around 92% occurring only once. CDR3 length: 18 residues. CDR1 is MGHRA, CDR2 YSYEKL, per germline. Trimming stripped 1 base from V and 4 bases from J, with 19 bases between.

The chain joins TRBV4-1 to TRBJ2-2, with D tentatively TRBD2 (6 bases). Sequenced input: peripheral blood. The clonotype originates from a person in their late teens or twenties with COVID-19, enrolled during active disease. Written as DNA, the CDR3 is TGCGCCAGCAGCCAAGTCCCCCCCGGAGGGATCGGCACCGGGGAGCTGTTTTTT. Translation gives CASSQVPPGGIGTGELFF.